The 24 T cell receptor beta chains listed next were all sequenced from one sample in a study of cytomegalovirus exposure and HLA in healthy donors. 60 Vbeta and 13 Jbeta primers were used in PCR. Some clones are missing from TCRdb's copy, which holds only in-frame ones; the method was immunoSEQ multiplex PCR. Here the sample spans 90,000 to 120,000 clones, about four fifths being singletons. Specimen: PBMCs. These receptors came from a man younger than 40 in good health and CMV-seropositive.

The chain couples TRBV6-5 to TRBJ1-4, with 9 nucleotides matching TRBD1. The CDR3 covers 13 residues. Germline-derived CDR1 and CDR2 are MNHEY and SVGAGI. Trimming removed 7 bases from V and 8 bases from J; junction bases left unmatched: 5. CDR3 DNA: TGTGCCAGCACCCGACAGGGGGTAGAAAAACTGTTTTTT. Amino acids: CASTRQGVEKLFF.

This clone was seen once. The J gene is TRBJ1-5, the V gene TRBV7-8; D not certain. The germline V gene has CDR1 SGHVS and CDR2 FQNEAQ. This CDR3 spans 17 amino acids. V was clipped by 1 base and J by 5 bases, with 18 bases between them. CDR3 coding DNA: TGTGCCAGCAGCTTAGAGCCAGGCCCCCAAACCTATCAGCCCCAGCATTTT. Protein: CASSLEPGPQTYQPQHF.

Here the CDR3 DNA reads TGCGCCAGCAGCCAAACAGGGGGGTCCCCCTATGGCTACACCTTC. As protein: CASSQTGGSPYGYTF. The chain couples TRBV4-1 to TRBJ1-2; the match to TRBD1 covers 8 bases. The ends lost 2 bases at V and 4 bases at J; junction bases unmatched: 6. Germline CDR1 is MGHRA and CDR2 is YSYEKL. The CDR3 loop spans 15 amino acids.

The chain carries TRBV18 and TRBJ1-3, with D perhaps TRBD1 (5 bases). Germline V gene sequence: CDR1 KGHSH, CDR2 LQKENI. Trimming removed 5 bases at V and 0 bases at J, with 14 bases between. The CDR3 extends over 16 amino acids. This chain's CDR3 is CASSFSDTRSGNTIYF. DNA of the CDR3: TGTGCCAGCTCATTTTCGGACACCCGCTCTGGAAACACCATATATTTT.

The V call is TRBV18, the J call TRBJ1-1; tentatively, D is TRBD1 (5 bases). The CDR3 contains 14 residues. Germline values: CDR1 KGHSH, CDR2 LQKENI. V lost 1 base and J 4 bases, leaving 10 bases between the germline ends. The CDR3, as DNA: TGTGCCAGCTCACCACAGGGGATAGTCACTGAAGCTTTCTTT. This encodes CASSPQGIVTEAFF.

This clone was recorded once. The V gene is TRBV6-5, the J gene TRBJ2-5, with 10 bases lining up with TRBD2. This CDR3 has 15 residues. V lost 6 bases, J lost 4 bases, and 8 bases stayed unmatched. In germline, CDR1 is MNHEY, CDR2 SVGAGI. The CDR3 loop reads CASRRQSGGVETQYF. CDR3 nucleotides: TGTGCCAGCAGAAGACAAAGCGGGGGGGTAGAGACCCAGTACTTC.

The chain has TRBV25-1 and TRBJ2-7; 11 nucleotides match TRBD1. The V gene end was trimmed by 6 bases and the J gene end by 0 bases; junction bases not matched to a gene: 7. Germline V gene data show CDR1 as MGHDK and CDR2 as SYGVNS. The CDR3 covers 16 residues. The CDR3 coding sequence is TGTGCCAGCAGCCGCTTAGGGACAGGGGGCTCCTACGAGCAGTACTTC. Translated: CASSRLGTGGSYEQYF.

The V call is TRBV30, the J call TRBJ2-1, with unresolved D. The CDR3 runs 11 residues. V lost 3 bases to trimming and J lost 12 bases, with 12 bases between them. CDR1 is GTSNPN and CDR2 is SVGIG in the germline V gene (reference sequence). The CDR3 protein is CAWSLLVGQFF. CDR3 bases: TGTGCCTGGAGCCTTTTAGTTGGGCAGTTCTTC.

The chain couples TRBV30 to TRBJ1-1; maybe TRBD1 (6 bases). The CDR3 is made up of 14 amino acids. V lost 0 bases, J lost 1 base, and 9 bases lay in between. CDR1 is GTSNPN, CDR2 SVGIG, per germline (reference sequence). The CDR3 DNA is TGTGCCTGGAGTGTAGGACAGACGAACACTGAAGCTTTCTTT. Translation gives CAWSVGQTNTEAFF.

This chain connects TRBV11-3 to TRBJ2-7, with D unresolved. The germline V and J ends were trimmed by 3 bases and 5 bases, with 20 bases remaining between them. Germline-derived CDR1 and CDR2 are SGHNT and YENEEA. The CDR3 length is 16 residues. The CDR3 sequence: CASSFLRHSPYHEQYF. The CDR3 DNA reads as TGTGCCAGCAGCTTCCTTAGACATTCCCCGTACCACGAGCAGTACTTC.

The chain has TRBV19 and TRBJ1-1; D is undetermined. The germline V gene encodes CDR1 LNHDA and CDR2 SQIVND (reference sequence). V lost 3 bases and J 1 base, leaving 15 bases between the germline ends. This CDR3 has 16 residues. CDR3 DNA sequence: TGTGCCAGTAGTATGGACGGGAGGGATGGGAACACTGAAGCTTTCTTT. Protein: CASSMDGRDGNTEAFF.

The J gene is TRBJ2-5, the V gene TRBV11-1; 9 bases are a match to TRBD1. Germline V gives CDR1 SGHAT, CDR2 FQDESV (reference sequence). The V gene end was trimmed by 5 bases and the J gene end by 1 base; junction bases not matched to a gene: 5. This CDR3 comprises 15 residues. CDR3 in amino acids: CASSTGTGFQETQYF. CDR3 coding DNA: TGTGCCAGCAGCACCGGGACAGGGTTCCAAGAGACCCAGTACTTC.

J is TRBJ1-2 and V is TRBV19, with D possibly being TRBD1 (6 bases). This CDR3 spans 16 amino acids. The V gene lost 7 bases and the J gene lost 3 bases, with 21 bases spanning the gap. CDR1 and CDR2 (germline): LNHDA, SQIVND (reference sequence). CDR3 DNA sequence: TGTGCCAGTACCCTCGAAGGGGGGGGCCACTACTATGGCTACACCTTC. This translates into CASTLEGGGHYYGYTF. The full variable domain, completed using reference TRBV19 and TRBJ1-2, is DGGITQSPKYLFRKEGQNVTLSCEQNLNHDAMYWYRQDPGQGLRLIYYSQIVNDFQKGDIAEGYSVSREKKESFPLTVTSAQKNPTAFYLCASTLEGGGHYYGYTFGSGTRLTVV.

The V gene is TRBV5-1, the J gene TRBJ1-5, with 7 bases fitting TRBD1. Germline assignment: CDR1 SGHRS and CDR2 YFSETQ. This CDR3 spans 13 amino acids. V dropped 4 bases and J dropped 5; count of bases not matched to a gene: 3. The CDR3 region is CASSRQGDQPQHF. The CDR3 bases are TGCGCCAGCAGCCGCCAGGGGGATCAGCCCCAGCATTTT.

This chain links TRBV10-1 with TRBJ1-6; TRBD1 matches at 7 bases. The CDR3 runs to 14 residues. Germline V gene lookup returns CDR1 WNHNN and CDR2 SYGVQD (reference sequence). The V and J ends lost 2 bases and 11 bases, in that order; junction bases with no gene match: 6. The CDR3 spells CASSERTGSTPLHF. DNA for the CDR3: TGCGCCAGCAGTGAGCGGACAGGTTCGACACCCCTCCACTTT.

The chain joins TRBV7-8 to TRBJ1-2; possibly TRBD1 for D (6 bases). Trimming shortened V by 1 base and J by 3 bases, and 6 bases separated the two germline ends. Germline loops: CDR1 SGHVS, CDR2 FQNEAQ. The CDR3 runs to 13 residues. The CDR3 DNA follows: TGTGCCAGCAGCTTAGGACAGGACTATGGCTACACCTTC. This codes for CASSLGQDYGYTF.

The chain has TRBV11-1 and TRBJ2-2, with 7 bases that match TRBD2. This CDR3 region has 16 residues. V lost 5 bases and J lost 2; bases outside the gene matches: 8. Germline V gives CDR1 SGHAT, CDR2 FQDESV (reference sequence). The CDR3 here is CASSHARGFNTGELFF. The CDR3 bases are TGTGCCAGCAGCCATGCGCGGGGGTTCAACACCGGGGAGCTGTTTTTT. Filled out from reference TRBV11-1 and TRBJ2-2, the complete variable domain reads EAEVAQSPRYKITEKSQAVAFWCDPISGHATLYWYRQILGQGPELLVQFQDESVVDDSQLPKDRFSAERLKGVDSTLKIQPAELGDSAMYLCASSHARGFNTGELFFGEGSRLTVL.

The chain joins TRBV6-5 to TRBJ2-7; tentatively, D is TRBD1 (6 bases). The CDR3 is made up of 14 amino acids. The V gene lost 6 bases and the J gene lost 2 bases, with 14 bases spanning the gap. Germline V CDR1 and CDR2: MNHEY, SVGAGI. CDR3 protein: CASSPGTPPYEQYF. CDR3 bases: TGTGCCAGCAGCCCCGGGACACCTCCCTACGAGCAGTACTTC.

This clone has more than one count but fewer than ten. The chain couples TRBV7-9 to TRBJ1-5, with no clear D. CDR1 and CDR2 from the germline V gene are SEHNR and FQNEAQ (reference sequence). The CDR3 sequence is 14 residues long. With 2 bases removed from V and 0 bases from J, the gap between germline ends came to 5 bases. This chain's CDR3 is CASSLQNSNQPQHF. The CDR3 DNA is TGTGCCAGCAGCTTACAGAATAGCAATCAGCCCCAGCATTTT.

The chain links TRBV7-8 to TRBJ2-1; 13 bases are shared with TRBD2. CDR3 length: 18 amino acids. After removal of 5 bases from V and 4 bases from J, the junction contained 11 bases not matched to a gene. Germline lookup yields CDR1 SGHVS and CDR2 FQNEAQ. The CDR3 nucleotides read TGTGCCAGCAGCCCAACTAGCGGGGGGGCACACTTGTACAATGAGCAGTTCTTC. The encoded protein is CASSPTSGGAHLYNEQFF.

The chain couples TRBV5-4 to TRBJ2-2; TRBD2 agrees at 7 bases. Germline CDR1 is SGHNT and CDR2 is YYREEE (reference sequence). This CDR3 spans 15 amino acids. Losses at the gene ends were 5 bases for V and 4 bases for J; bases not matched to a gene: 8. CDR3 DNA: TGTGCCAGCAGTTTGACTAGCCACTTCACCGGGGAGCTGTTTTTT. Translated: CASSLTSHFTGELFF.

Turning to this clone: The same CDR3 is also encoded by other DNA sequences in this sample. The chain combines TRBV5-4 with TRBJ1-2, with D maybe TRBD1 (6 bases). This CDR3 region has 12 residues. CDR1 is SGHNT and CDR2 is YYREEE in the germline V gene (reference sequence). V lost 4 bases to trimming and J lost 4 bases, with 8 bases between them. CDR3 DNA sequence: TGTGCCAGCAGCCTGGACAGCTATGGCTACACCTTC. Its protein is CASSLDSYGYTF.

This clone ranks as medium-sized. The V gene is TRBV5-1, the J gene TRBJ1-2, with D perhaps TRBD1 (5 bases). The CDR3 has 13 amino acids. The ends were cut back, 4 bases at V and 8 bases at J, with 15 bases in the middle. CDR1 is SGHRS and CDR2 is YFSETQ in the germline V gene. The CDR3 is CASSPSGVGGYTF. CDR3 coding DNA: TGCGCCAGCAGCCCGTCGGGGGTGGGCGGCTACACCTTC.

The genes are TRBV13 and TRBJ1-3; D uncertain. V lost 1 base and J lost 0, with 10 bases in between. Germline lookup yields CDR1 PRHDT and CDR2 FYEKMQ (reference sequence). The CDR3 length is 16 residues. CDR3 in DNA: TGTGCCAGCAGCTTAGTCCCAGAAAACTCTGGAAACACCATATATTTT. It is translated as CASSLVPENSGNTIYF.